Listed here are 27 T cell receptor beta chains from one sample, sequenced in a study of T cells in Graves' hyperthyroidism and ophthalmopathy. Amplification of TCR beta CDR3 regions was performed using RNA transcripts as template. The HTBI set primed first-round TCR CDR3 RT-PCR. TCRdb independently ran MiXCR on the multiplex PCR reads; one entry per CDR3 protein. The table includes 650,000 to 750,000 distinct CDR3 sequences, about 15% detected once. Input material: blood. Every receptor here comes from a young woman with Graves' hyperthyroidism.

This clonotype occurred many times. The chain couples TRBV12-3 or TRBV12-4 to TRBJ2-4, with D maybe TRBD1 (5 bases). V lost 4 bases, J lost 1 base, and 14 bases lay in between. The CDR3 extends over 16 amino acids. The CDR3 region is CASSSPGFSAKNIQYF. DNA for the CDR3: TGTGCCAGCAGTTCCCCAGGGTTTTCGGCCAAAAACATTCAGTACTTC.

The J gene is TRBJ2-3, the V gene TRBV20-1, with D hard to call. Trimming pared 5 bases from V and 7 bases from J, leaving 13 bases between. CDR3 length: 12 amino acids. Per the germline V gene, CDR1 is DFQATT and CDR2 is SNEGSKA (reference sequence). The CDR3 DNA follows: TGCAGTGCTTTTACCACCCCCTATACGCAGTATTTT. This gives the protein CSAFTTPYTQYF.

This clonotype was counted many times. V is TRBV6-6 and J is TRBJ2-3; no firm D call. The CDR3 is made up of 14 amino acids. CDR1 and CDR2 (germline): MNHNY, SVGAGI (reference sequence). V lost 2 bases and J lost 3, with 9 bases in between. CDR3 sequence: CASSYRDVTDTQYF. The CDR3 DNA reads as TGTGCCAGCAGTTACAGGGATGTGACAGATACGCAGTATTTT.

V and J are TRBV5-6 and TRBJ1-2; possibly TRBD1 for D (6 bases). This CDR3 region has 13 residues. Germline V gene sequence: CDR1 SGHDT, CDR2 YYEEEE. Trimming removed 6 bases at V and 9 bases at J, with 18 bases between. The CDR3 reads CASTTTGLGSYTF. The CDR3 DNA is TGTGCCAGCACCACGACAGGTTTGGGAAGCTACACCTTC. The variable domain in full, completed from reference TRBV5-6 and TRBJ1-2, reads DAGVTQSPTHLIKTRGQQVTLRCSPKSGHDTVSWYQQALGQGPQFIFQYYEEEERQRGNFPDRFSGHQFPNYSSELNVNALLLGDSALYLCASTTTGLGSYTFGSGTRLTVV.

CDR3 protein: CASSSMRAGLYNEQFF. The CDR3 nucleotides read TGTGCCAGCAGCTCGATGAGGGCGGGACTCTACAATGAGCAGTTCTTC. This chain uses TRBV14 with TRBJ2-1, with a possible D match to TRBD2 (6 bases). Trimming removed 5 bases from V and 3 bases from J, with 17 bases in between. This CDR3 is 16 amino acids long. Germline V gene lookup returns CDR1 SGHDN and CDR2 FVKESK.

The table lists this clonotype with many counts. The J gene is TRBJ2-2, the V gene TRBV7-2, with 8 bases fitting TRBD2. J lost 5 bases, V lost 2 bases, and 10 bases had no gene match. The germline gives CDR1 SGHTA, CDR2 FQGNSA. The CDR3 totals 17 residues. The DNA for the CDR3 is TGTGCCAGCAGCTTAAACCCAGCGGGGGTTCGGACCGGGGAGCTGTTTTTT. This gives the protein CASSLNPAGVRTGELFF.

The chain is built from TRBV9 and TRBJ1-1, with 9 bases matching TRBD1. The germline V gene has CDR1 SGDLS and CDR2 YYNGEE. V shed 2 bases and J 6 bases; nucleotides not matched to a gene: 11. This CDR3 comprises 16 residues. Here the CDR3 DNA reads TGTGCCAGCAGCGTGCCGGAGGGACAGGGCTTCTCTGAAGCTTTCTTT. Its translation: CASSVPEGQGFSEAFF.

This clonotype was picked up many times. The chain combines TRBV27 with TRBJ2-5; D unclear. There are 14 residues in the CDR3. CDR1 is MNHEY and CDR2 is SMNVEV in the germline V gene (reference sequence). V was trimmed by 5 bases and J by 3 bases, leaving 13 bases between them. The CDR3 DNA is TGTGCCAGCAGTCCCCAGCCAGCAAAAGAGACCCAGTACTTC. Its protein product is CASSPQPAKETQYF.

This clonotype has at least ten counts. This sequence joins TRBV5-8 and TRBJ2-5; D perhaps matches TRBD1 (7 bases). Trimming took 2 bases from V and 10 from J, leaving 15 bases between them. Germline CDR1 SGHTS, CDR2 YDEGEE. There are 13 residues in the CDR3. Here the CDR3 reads CASSLHRQGGQYF. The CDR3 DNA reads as TGTGCCAGCAGCTTACACCGACAGGGAGGCCAGTACTTC.

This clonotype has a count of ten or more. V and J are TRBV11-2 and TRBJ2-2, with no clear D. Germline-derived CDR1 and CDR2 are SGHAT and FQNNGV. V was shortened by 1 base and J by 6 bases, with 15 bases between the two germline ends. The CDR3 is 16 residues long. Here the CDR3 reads CASSLGRRIDAGELFF. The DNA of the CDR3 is TGTGCCAGCAGCTTAGGGCGCAGGATTGACGCCGGGGAGCTGTTTTTT.

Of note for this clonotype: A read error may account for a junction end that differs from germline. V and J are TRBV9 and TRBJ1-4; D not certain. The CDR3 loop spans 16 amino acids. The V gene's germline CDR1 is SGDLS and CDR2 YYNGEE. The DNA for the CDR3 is TGTGCCGGCAGCGTAGAAGGAGGGCCAGCTAATGAAAAACTGTTTTTT. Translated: CAGSVEGGPANEKLFF.

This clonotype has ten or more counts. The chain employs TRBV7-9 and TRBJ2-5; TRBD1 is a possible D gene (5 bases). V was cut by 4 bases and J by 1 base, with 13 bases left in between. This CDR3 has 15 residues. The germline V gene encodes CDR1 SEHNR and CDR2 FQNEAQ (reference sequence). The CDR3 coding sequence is TGTGCCAGCAGCTGGGGAAGGGGTGGCCAAGAGACCCAGTACTTC. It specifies CASSWGRGGQETQYF.

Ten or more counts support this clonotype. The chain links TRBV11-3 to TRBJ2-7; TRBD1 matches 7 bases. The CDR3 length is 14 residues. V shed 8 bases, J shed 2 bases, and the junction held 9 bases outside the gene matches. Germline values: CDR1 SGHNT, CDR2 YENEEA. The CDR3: CASGPRDSTYEQYF. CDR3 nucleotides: TGTGCCAGCGGTCCCAGGGACAGCACCTACGAGCAGTACTTC.

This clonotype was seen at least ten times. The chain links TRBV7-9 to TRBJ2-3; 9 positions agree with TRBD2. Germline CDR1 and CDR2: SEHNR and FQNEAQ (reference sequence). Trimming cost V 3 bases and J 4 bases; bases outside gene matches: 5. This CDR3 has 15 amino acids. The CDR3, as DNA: TGTGCCAGCAGCTTTTTAGCGGGAGTTGCAGATACGCAGTATTTT. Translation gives CASSFLAGVADTQYF.

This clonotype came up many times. As DNA, the CDR3 is TGTGCCACCAGTGACGCTGGGACAGGGGAGTGGACCCAGTACTTC. This encodes CATSDAGTGEWTQYF. The V and J genes are TRBV24-1 and TRBJ2-5; 10 bases match TRBD1. J was trimmed by 7 bases and V by 4 bases; bases with no gene match: 8. In germline, CDR1 is KGHDR, CDR2 SFDVKD. This CDR3 is built from 15 residues.

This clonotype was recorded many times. CDR3: CATGWRGSSYNEQFF. The DNA of the CDR3 is TGTGCCACCGGGTGGAGGGGGTCGTCCTACAATGAGCAGTTCTTC. This chain connects TRBV24-1 to TRBJ2-1; D is possibly TRBD1 or TRBD2 (6 bases each). Germline V gives CDR1 KGHDR, CDR2 SFDVKD. Trimming shortened V by 9 bases and J by 1 base, and 15 bases separated the two germline ends. The CDR3 runs 15 residues.

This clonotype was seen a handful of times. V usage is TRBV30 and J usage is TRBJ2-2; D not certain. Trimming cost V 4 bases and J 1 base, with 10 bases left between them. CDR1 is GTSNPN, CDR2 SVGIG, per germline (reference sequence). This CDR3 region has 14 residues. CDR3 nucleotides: TGTGCCTGGAAACGTTGGCAGAACACCGGGGAGCTGTTTTTT. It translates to CAWKRWQNTGELFF. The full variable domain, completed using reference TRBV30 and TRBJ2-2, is SQTIHQWPATLVQPVGSPLSLECTVEGTSNPNLYWYRQAAGRGLQLLFYSVGIGQISSEVPQNLSASRPQDRQFILSSKKLLLSDSGFYLCAWKRWQNTGELFFGEGSRLTVL.

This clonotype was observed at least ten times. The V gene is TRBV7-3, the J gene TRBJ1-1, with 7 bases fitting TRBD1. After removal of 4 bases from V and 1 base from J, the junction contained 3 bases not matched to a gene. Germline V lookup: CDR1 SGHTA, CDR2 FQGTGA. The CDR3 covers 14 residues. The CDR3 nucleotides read TGTGCCAGCAGCTCGGGACAGCGGAACACTGAAGCTTTCTTT. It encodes CASSSGQRNTEAFF.

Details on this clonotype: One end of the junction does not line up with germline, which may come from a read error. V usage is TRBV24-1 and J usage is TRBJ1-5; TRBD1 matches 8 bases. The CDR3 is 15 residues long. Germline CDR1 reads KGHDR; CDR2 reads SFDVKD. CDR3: CATSKGRGQHQLQHF. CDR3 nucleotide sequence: TGTGCCACTTCGAAAGGCAGGGGGCAACATCAGCTCCAGCATTTT.

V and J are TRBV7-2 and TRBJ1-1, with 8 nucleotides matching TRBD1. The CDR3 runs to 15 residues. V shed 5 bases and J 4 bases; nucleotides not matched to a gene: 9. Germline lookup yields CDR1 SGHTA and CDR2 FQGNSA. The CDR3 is CASSPSTGAFTEAFF. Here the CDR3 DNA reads TGTGCCAGCAGCCCATCGACAGGGGCCTTCACTGAAGCTTTCTTT. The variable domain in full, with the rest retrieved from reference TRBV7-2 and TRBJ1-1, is GAGVSQSPSNKVTEKGKDVELRCDPISGHTALYWYRQSLGQGLEFLIYFQGNSAPDKSGLPSDRFSAERTGGSVSTLTIQRTQQEDSAVYLCASSPSTGAFTEAFFGQGTRLTVV.

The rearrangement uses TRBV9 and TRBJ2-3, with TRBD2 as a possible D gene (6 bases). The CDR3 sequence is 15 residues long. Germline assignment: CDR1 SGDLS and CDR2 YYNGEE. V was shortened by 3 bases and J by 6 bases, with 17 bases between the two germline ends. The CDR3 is CASSGSSASGDTQYF. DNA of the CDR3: TGTGCCAGCAGCGGTTCTAGCGCTTCGGGGGATACGCAGTATTTT. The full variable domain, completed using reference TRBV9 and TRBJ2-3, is DSGVTQTPKHLITATGQRVTLRCSPRSGDLSVYWYQQSLDQGLQFLIQYYNGEERAKGNILERFSAQQFPDLHSELNLSSLELGDSALYFCASSGSSASGDTQYFGPGTRLTVL.

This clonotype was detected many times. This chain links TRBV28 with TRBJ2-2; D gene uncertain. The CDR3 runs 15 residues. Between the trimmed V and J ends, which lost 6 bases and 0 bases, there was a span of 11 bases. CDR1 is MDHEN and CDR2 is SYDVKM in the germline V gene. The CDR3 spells CASSTSPANTGELFF. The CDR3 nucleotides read TGTGCCAGCAGCACCTCCCCAGCGAACACCGGGGAGCTGTTTTTT.

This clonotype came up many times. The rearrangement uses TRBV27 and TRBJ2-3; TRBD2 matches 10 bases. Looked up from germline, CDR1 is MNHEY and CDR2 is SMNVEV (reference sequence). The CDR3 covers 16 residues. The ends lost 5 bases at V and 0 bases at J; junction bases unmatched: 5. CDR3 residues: CASSPSTSGSTDTQYF. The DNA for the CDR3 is TGTGCCAGCAGTCCCTCGACTAGCGGGAGCACAGATACGCAGTATTTT.

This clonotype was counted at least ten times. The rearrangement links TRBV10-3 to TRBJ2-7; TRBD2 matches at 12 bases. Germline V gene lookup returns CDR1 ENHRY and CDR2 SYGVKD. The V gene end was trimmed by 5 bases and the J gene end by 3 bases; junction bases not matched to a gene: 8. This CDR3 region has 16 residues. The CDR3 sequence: CAISLLTSGSLYEQYF. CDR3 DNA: TGTGCCATCAGTTTACTGACTAGCGGGAGTCTCTACGAGCAGTACTTC.

This CDR3 is CSVLGRLNTEAFF. CDR3 bases: TGCAGCGTTCTAGGACGGTTGAACACTGAAGCTTTCTTT. This rearrangement joins TRBV29-1 to TRBJ1-1; D ambiguous. V lost 5 bases, J lost 0 bases, and 10 bases lay in between. Looked up from germline, CDR1 is SQVTM and CDR2 is ANQGSEA. This CDR3 contains 13 residues.

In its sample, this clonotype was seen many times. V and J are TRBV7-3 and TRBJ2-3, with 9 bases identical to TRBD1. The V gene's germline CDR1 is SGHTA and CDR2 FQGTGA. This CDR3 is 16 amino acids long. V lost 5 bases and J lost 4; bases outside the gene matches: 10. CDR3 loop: CASSPGTGYKADTQYF. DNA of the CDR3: TGTGCCAGCAGCCCCGGGACAGGGTATAAAGCAGATACGCAGTATTTT.

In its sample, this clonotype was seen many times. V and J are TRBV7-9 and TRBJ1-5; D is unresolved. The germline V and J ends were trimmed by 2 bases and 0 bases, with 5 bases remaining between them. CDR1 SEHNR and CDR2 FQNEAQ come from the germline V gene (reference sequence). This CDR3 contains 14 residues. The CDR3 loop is CASSLSRSNQPQHF. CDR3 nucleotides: TGTGCCAGCAGCTTAAGTCGTAGCAATCAGCCCCAGCATTTT.